The sequence of this TCR beta chain was determined in a study of blood T cell repertoires in COVID-19. On the study more broadly: T cells, B-cell-depleted T cells, or PBMCs provided the cDNA or gDNA that served as material.

This CDR3 is 15 amino acids long. V lost 3 bases, J lost 5 bases, and 13 bases lay in between. Germline V gene data show CDR1 as LNHDA and CDR2 as SQIVND (reference sequence). Under the authors' procedure: Estimated nucleated cell counts came from reference gene primer amplification. Data came from immunoSEQ multiplex PCR; TCRdb stores just in-frame clones and leaves some out. V, J and clone size are those of that table, while D and trimming were read from the DNA. This sample has some 130,000 clones, with approximately 86% found just once. The Seattle patients joined while their infection was active and were tracked longitudinally afterward.

Sample: peripheral blood. This chain links TRBV19 with TRBJ1-4, with D unclear. The clonotype originates from an older woman with COVID-19, enrolled during active disease. CDR3 sequence reads: CASSIGGSLNEKLFF. CDR3 DNA: TGTGCCAGTAGTATTGGTGGTAGCTTAAATGAAAAACTGTTTTTT.